Listed below are T cell receptor beta chains from one sample, sequenced in a study of blood T cell repertoires in COVID-19. Data came from immunoSEQ multiplex PCR; TCRdb stores just in-frame clones and leaves some out. Altogether roughly 98,000 clones are present, 85% being singletons, with the ten largest covering approximately 10%. The sample was peripheral blood. These receptors all stem from a woman aged 70-85 years with active or convalescent COVID-19. The CDR3 runs from the conserved cysteine through the conserved F or W.

CDR3aa: CASSPNRETQYF
j_gene: TRBJ2-5
v_gene: TRBV3-1/TRBV3-2

CDR3aa: CASSPDRGLSSPLHF
j_gene: TRBJ1-6
v_gene: TRBV5-5

CDR3aa: CASSGSPSRESYEQYF
j_gene: TRBJ2-7
v_gene: TRBV10-1

CDR3aa: CASSGPPRASYGYTF
j_gene: TRBJ1-2
v_gene: TRBV18

CDR3aa: CSVKPGQGVRGYTF
j_gene: TRBJ1-2
v_gene: TRBV29-1

CDR3aa: CAITQGGFGYGYTF
j_gene: TRBJ1-2
v_gene: TRBV10-3

CDR3aa: CASSQEPDRRVPGGYTF
j_gene: TRBJ1-2
v_gene: TRBV4-3

CDR3aa: CASSLGDRGNSPLHF
j_gene: TRBJ1-6
v_gene: TRBV5-6

CDR3aa: CASSFNSGNSPLHF
j_gene: TRBJ1-6
v_gene: TRBV5-6

CDR3aa: CASRQPGQGIPYTF
j_gene: TRBJ1-2
v_gene: TRBV28

CDR3aa: CASSEFLAASTDTQYF
j_gene: TRBJ2-3
v_gene: TRBV6-1

CDR3aa: CASSEVGDRGNEQFF
j_gene: TRBJ2-1
v_gene: TRBV10-1

CDR3aa: CASKTPGKSEAFF
j_gene: TRBJ1-1
v_gene: TRBV19

CDR3aa: CASSDGLVLNEQFF
j_gene: TRBJ2-1
v_gene: TRBV5-1

CDR3aa: CASSASGGALSYEQYF
j_gene: TRBJ2-7
v_gene: TRBV9

CDR3aa: CASSEQGQGWSPLHF
j_gene: TRBJ1-6
v_gene: TRBV2

CDR3aa: CASSQEIGIYGYTF
j_gene: TRBJ1-2
v_gene: TRBV14

CDR3aa: CASSPVPNTEAFF
j_gene: TRBJ1-1
v_gene: TRBV9

CDR3aa: CASSLGGEETQYF
j_gene: TRBJ2-5
v_gene: TRBV5-1

CDR3aa: CASSPSTGARETQYF
j_gene: TRBJ2-5
v_gene: TRBV14

CDR3aa: CASRKEDRFSYEQYF
j_gene: TRBJ2-7
v_gene: TRBV2

CDR3aa: CASSPLDSTYEQYF
j_gene: TRBJ2-7
v_gene: TRBV5-6

CDR3aa: CASSQGGGGYTF
j_gene: TRBJ1-2
v_gene: TRBV3-1/TRBV3-2

CDR3aa: CASSRGQGHEQYF
j_gene: TRBJ2-7
v_gene: TRBV5-8

CDR3aa: CSVISNDEKLFF
j_gene: TRBJ1-4
v_gene: TRBV29-1

CDR3aa: CASSPDGLAGTGELFF
j_gene: TRBJ2-2
v_gene: TRBV5-1

CDR3aa: CASSPQTGGSFNSPLHF
j_gene: TRBJ1-6
v_gene: TRBV7-6

CDR3aa: CASSLGTSGGEQFF
j_gene: TRBJ2-1
v_gene: TRBV7-9

CDR3aa: CASSLAAKNLYEQYF
j_gene: TRBJ2-7
v_gene: TRBV11-1

CDR3aa: CASSSPGTYYGYTF
j_gene: TRBJ1-2
v_gene: TRBV11-2

CDR3aa: CASSFAAAPQAFF
j_gene: TRBJ1-1
v_gene: TRBV7-9

CDR3aa: CASNRRDSSYEQYF
j_gene: TRBJ2-7
v_gene: TRBV13

CDR3aa: CASSLQGQGAYEQYF
j_gene: TRBJ2-7
v_gene: TRBV7-9

CDR3aa: CASSSTDSGANVLTF
j_gene: TRBJ2-6
v_gene: TRBV6-6

CDR3aa: CASSSPRGGDTQYF
j_gene: TRBJ2-3
v_gene: TRBV7-9

CDR3aa: CASSYRRTNTGELFF
j_gene: TRBJ2-2
v_gene: TRBV11-2

CDR3aa: CATSGGSYNEQFF
j_gene: TRBJ2-1
v_gene: TRBV2

CDR3aa: CASRRLGQPQHF
j_gene: TRBJ1-5
v_gene: TRBV28

CDR3aa: CASSYQQGVVYGYTF
j_gene: TRBJ1-2
v_gene: TRBV6-5

CDR3aa: CASGRGDELFF
j_gene: TRBJ1-4
v_gene: TRBV2

CDR3aa: CSASGATNEKLFF
j_gene: TRBJ1-4
v_gene: TRBV29-1

CDR3aa: CASSPQGVNEQFF
j_gene: TRBJ2-1
v_gene: TRBV19

CDR3aa: CASSLDRVSEAFF
j_gene: TRBJ1-1
v_gene: TRBV11-2

CDR3aa: CASSRKESSTTEAFF
j_gene: TRBJ1-1
v_gene: TRBV18

CDR3aa: CASSSDRANTEAFF
j_gene: TRBJ1-1
v_gene: TRBV5-4

CDR3aa: CASSLSGGQETQYF
j_gene: TRBJ2-5
v_gene: TRBV28

CDR3aa: CASRDSVTYGYTF
j_gene: TRBJ1-2
v_gene: TRBV12-3/TRBV12-4

CDR3aa: CASSRDSRLRAF
j_gene: TRBJ1-2
v_gene: TRBV12-3/TRBV12-4